This TCR beta chain is from a study of T-cell memory formation after mild COVID-19. A remark on this clonotype: Its target is not known.

TCRdb ran MiXCR on the 5' RACE reads and lists one entry per CDR3 protein. The sample has roughly 380,000 distinct CDR3 sequences, around 27% seen once. CDR1 and CDR2 (germline): MNHNS, SASEGT. V dropped 6 bases and J dropped 4; count of bases not matched to a gene: 4. The CDR3 is 16 residues long. Study-level points and caveats: The authors did not confirm SARS-CoV-2 specificity of second-wave clones peaking day 37. Some clones that responded turned up in pre-infection memory, which suggests that cross-reactive memory joined in.

The sequenced sample consisted of PBMCs or a T cell subset sorted from them (not recorded which). The chain uses TRBV6-1 and TRBJ2-1; TRBD2 agrees at 15 bases. The receptor was derived from an adult woman who had mild COVID-19 (a few samples of this study predate the infection). Cell type and time point are not known. CDR3 in amino acids: CASRGLAGGVYNEQFF. The DNA for the CDR3 is TGTGCCAGCAGGGGACTAGCGGGAGGAGTTTACAATGAGCAGTTCTTC.